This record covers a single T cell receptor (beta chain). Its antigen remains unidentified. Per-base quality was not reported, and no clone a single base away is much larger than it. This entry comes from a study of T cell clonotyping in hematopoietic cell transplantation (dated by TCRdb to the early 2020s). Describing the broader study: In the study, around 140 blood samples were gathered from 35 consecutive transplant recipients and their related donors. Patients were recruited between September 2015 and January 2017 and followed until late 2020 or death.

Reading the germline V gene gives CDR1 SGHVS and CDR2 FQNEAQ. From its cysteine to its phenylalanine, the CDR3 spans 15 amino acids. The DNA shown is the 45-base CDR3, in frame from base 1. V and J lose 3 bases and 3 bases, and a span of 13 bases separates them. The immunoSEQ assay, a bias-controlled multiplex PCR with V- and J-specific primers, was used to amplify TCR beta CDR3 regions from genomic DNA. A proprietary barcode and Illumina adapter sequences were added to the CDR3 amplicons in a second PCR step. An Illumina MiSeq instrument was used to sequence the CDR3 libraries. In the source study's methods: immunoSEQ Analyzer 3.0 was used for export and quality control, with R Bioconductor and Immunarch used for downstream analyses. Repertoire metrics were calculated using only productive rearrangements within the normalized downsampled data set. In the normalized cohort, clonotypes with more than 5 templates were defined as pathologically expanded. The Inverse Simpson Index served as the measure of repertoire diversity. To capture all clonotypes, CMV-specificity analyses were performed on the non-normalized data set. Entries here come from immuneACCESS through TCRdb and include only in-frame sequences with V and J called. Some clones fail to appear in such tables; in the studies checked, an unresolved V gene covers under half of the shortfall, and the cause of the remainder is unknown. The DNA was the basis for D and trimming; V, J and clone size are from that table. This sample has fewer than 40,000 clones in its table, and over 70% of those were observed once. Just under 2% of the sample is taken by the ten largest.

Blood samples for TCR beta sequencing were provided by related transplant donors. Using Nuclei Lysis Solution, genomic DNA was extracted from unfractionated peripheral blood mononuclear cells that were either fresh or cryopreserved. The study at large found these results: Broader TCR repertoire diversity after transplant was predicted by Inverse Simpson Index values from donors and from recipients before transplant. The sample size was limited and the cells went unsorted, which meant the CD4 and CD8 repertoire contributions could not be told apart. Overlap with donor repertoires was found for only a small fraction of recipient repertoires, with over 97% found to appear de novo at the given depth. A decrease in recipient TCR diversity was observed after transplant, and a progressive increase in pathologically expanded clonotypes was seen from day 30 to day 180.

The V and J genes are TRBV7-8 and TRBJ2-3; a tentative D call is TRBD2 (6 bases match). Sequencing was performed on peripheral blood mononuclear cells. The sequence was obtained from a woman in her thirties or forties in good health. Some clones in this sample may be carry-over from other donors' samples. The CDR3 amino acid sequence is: CASSFELAVTDTQYF. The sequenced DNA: TGTGCCAGCAGCTTCGAACTAGCCGTTACAGATACGCAGTATTTT.